The rows below give T cell receptor beta chains drawn from one sample of a study of regulatory T cells in long-lasting Graves disease. TCRdb re-called the multiplex PCR reads through MiXCR, storing one row per CDR3 protein. Among 250,000 to 300,000 distinct CDR3 sequences, 22% were seen once, and the ten largest hold about 61%. The sample in question was peripheral blood mononuclear cells (PBMCs), obtained when the disease was refractory, from a patient treated with antithyroid drugs. The source is a female donor with Graves disease. CDR3s include the opening cysteine and the closing phenylalanine or tryptophan. The D gene is left open where the match is weak. Size is stated for part of the rows, as once, few or many counts, or as a class when the clone is expanded.

abundance	v_gene	j_gene	d_gene	CDR3aa	CDR3nt
.	TRBV10-3	TRBJ1-6	.	CAISEGGVRSPLHF	TGTGCCATCAGTGAAGGGGGGGTTCGCTCACCCCTCCACTTT
many	TRBV20-1	TRBJ2-5	.	CSARWTSETQYF	TGCAGTGCTAGATGGACGTCAGAGACCCAGTACTTC
few	TRBV6-2/TRBV6-3	TRBJ1-1	.	CASSYGFPGTEAFF	TGTGCCAGCAGTTACGGGTTCCCGGGAACTGAAGCTTTCTTT
.	TRBV18	TRBJ2-5	.	CASSKIFEETQYF	TGTGCCAGCTCAAAAATATTTGAAGAGACCCAGTACTTC
.	TRBV10-3	TRBJ2-7	.	CAIRDSTEQYF	TGTGCCATCCGGGACTCCACCGAGCAGTACTTC
few	TRBV7-2	TRBJ1-1	.	CASSSIGPTEAFF	TGTGCCAGCAGTTCCATCGGACCCACTGAAGCTTTCTTT
few	TRBV19	TRBJ1-1	TRBD1	CASSMFSGQALNTEAFF	TGTGCCAGTAGTATGTTTAGCGGACAGGCATTGAACACTGAAGCTTTCTTT
many	TRBV2	TRBJ2-7	.	CASQGGGSSYEQYF	TGTGCCAGCCAGGGAGGGGGCAGTTCCTACGAGCAGTACTTC
.	TRBV7-2	TRBJ2-7	TRBD2	CASSLGTAGAPYEQYF	TGTGCCAGCAGCTTAGGAACAGCGGGAGCCCCCTACGAGCAGTACTTC
few	TRBV27	TRBJ1-6	.	CASSTPPSPLHF	TGTGCCAGCAGTACGCCCCCATCACCCCTCCACTTT
many	TRBV28	TRBJ2-5	TRBD2	CATRGQETQYF	TGTGCCACGCGGGGGCAAGAGACCCAGTACTTC
many	TRBV3-1	TRBJ1-2	.	CASSQGGVGYTF	TGTGCCAGCAGCCAAGGTGGGGTCGGCTACACCTTC
few	TRBV28	TRBJ2-3	TRBD2	CASGGFSGTDTQYF	TGTGCCAGCGGGGGATTTAGCGGGACGGATACGCAGTATTTT
many	TRBV20-1	TRBJ1-4	.	CSARVGEKLFF	TGCAGTGCTAGAGTAGGCGAAAAACTGTTTTTT